The 2 T cell receptor beta chains presented below share a single source sample, sequenced in a study of regulatory T cells in long-lasting Graves disease. As to time point: newly diagnosed GD, antithyroid drugs for less than 3 months. PBMCs provided the RNA from which the TCR library was made. Libraries of TCR beta came from iRepertoire HTBI primers plus Arm-PCR of CDR3 regions. MiXCR, run by TCRdb on the multiplex PCR reads, gives a single entry per CDR3 protein. In the table there are 360,000 or so distinct CDR3 sequences, roughly a sixth of which are singletons. These data are also associated with another study on T cells in Graves' hyperthyroidism and ophthalmopathy.

The input for sequencing was peripheral blood mononuclear cells (PBMCs), taken at new diagnosis, from a patient treated with antithyroid drugs. The receptors shown here come from a man aged 40-55 years with Graves disease.

This clonotype came up many times. V is TRBV5-1 and J is TRBJ2-7; the D gene is possibly TRBD1 (6 bases). Germline V gene lookup returns CDR1 SGHRS and CDR2 YFSETQ. The V end was cut by 4 bases, the J end by 0 bases, with 11 bases between. There are 14 residues in the CDR3. The CDR3 sequence is CASSADSSSYEQYF. The CDR3 DNA is TGCGCCAGCAGCGCGGACAGTTCCTCCTACGAGCAGTACTTC.

On this clonotype: A single base separates this from a much larger clone, so it may be a read error. The chain links TRBV15 to TRBJ2-1; D might be TRBD1 (5 bases). Between the trimmed V and J ends, which lost 9 bases and 10 bases, there was a span of 16 bases. This CDR3 is 12 amino acids long. Germline assignment: CDR1 LNHNV and CDR2 YYDKDF (reference sequence). The CDR3 region has the DNA TGTGCCACTAAAGGTTGGGGCGACGAGCAGTTCTTC. This gives the protein CATKGWGDEQFF.